This note documents a single T cell receptor (beta chain) sequence. The sample is drawn from a study of shared clonotypes between healthy human individuals. Turning to the study itself: Three plates were used per donor for CD4 naive, three for CD4 memory, two for CD8 naive and one for CD8 memory.

Germline lookup yields CDR1 MNHNS and CDR2 SASEGT. The length of the CDR3 is 13 residues. V shed 8 bases, J shed 5 bases, and the junction held 8 bases outside the gene matches. Naive CD8 cells, CD45RO-negative and positively selected for CCR7, excluded terminally differentiated effector memory CD45RA+ cells. Profiled with immunoSEQ multiplex PCR; TCRdb holds only in-frame clones, not every one. The table includes about 2.1 million clones, roughly 93% detected once. The sequenced sample was naive CD8+ T cells from PBMCs. This sequence originates from a man in his late teens or twenties in good health. Some clones in this sample may be carry-over from other donors' samples. The chain employs TRBV6-1 and TRBJ1-1, with 7 bases fitting TRBD1. The CDR3 spells CASGVRDSTEAFF. The CDR3 region has the DNA TGTGCCAGCGGGGTCCGGGACAGTACTGAAGCTTTCTTT.